This T cell receptor (beta chain) was recorded in a study of blood T cells in healthy people across ages. This clonotype was seen a handful of times. Its antigen is as yet unknown. Total RNA amounts of at least 6 micrograms were extracted per sample. Trimming removed 5 bases from V and 2 bases from J; junction bases left unmatched: 2. The V gene's germline CDR1 is SEHNR and CDR2 FQNEAQ (reference sequence). This CDR3 is built from 13 residues. Study conclusions and caveats: A roughly linear fall in TCR beta diversity per million T cells was seen with increasing age.

It was with a sample-barcoded 5' primer and a J-beta primer mix that a second PCR of roughly 6 to 11 cycles was run. TCRdb re-derived calls from the 5' RACE reads in MiXCR, one entry per CDR3 protein. In the table there are around 520,000 distinct CDR3 sequences, roughly a quarter of which are singletons. These same data were also listed under a study on T cells of mothers and their children.

Source material: blood. This clonotype was obtained from a boy aged 2 to 10 in good health. This sequence joins TRBV7-9 and TRBJ2-7; 8 bases line up with TRBD1. CDR3 in DNA: TGTGCCAGCAGCACAGGGGGTCCCTACGAGCAGTACTTC. This codes for CASSTGGPYEQYF.